Each of the 5 T cell receptor beta chains below was sequenced from the same sample in a study of T-cell reconstitution after alpha-beta-depleted transplantation in children. Preparation of the TCRbeta library used unique molecular identifiers. From the PCR reads, TCRdb called clonotypes with MiXCR, one entry per CDR3 protein. The data show approximately 430,000 distinct CDR3 sequences, with about 17% seen just once and approximately 28% held by the top ten. Source: PBMCs, mostly from graft donor cells, taken 360 days after TCRalphabeta/CD19-depleted stem cell transplant. The receptors come from a boy younger than two who had a stem cell transplant for Wiskott-Aldrich syndrome, so the T cells may come from the graft donor.

The chain recombines TRBV5-1 with TRBJ2-1; D is uncertain. Trimming shortened V by 7 bases and J by 2 bases, and 16 bases separated the two germline ends. This CDR3 contains 15 residues. Germline V gene data show CDR1 as SGHRS and CDR2 as YFSETQ. The CDR3 spells CASARRPQTYNEQFF. The DNA of the CDR3 is TGCGCCAGCGCCCGCCGTCCTCAGACCTACAATGAGCAGTTCTTC.

The rearrangement joins TRBV24-1 to TRBJ2-2; 7 bases line up with TRBD1. Germline assignment: CDR1 KGHDR and CDR2 SFDVKD. V lost 9 bases, J lost 4 bases, and 4 bases stayed unmatched. This CDR3 spans 13 amino acids. In DNA form, the CDR3 reads TGTGCCACCTCGACAGGGTTCACCGGGGAGCTGTTTTTT. Its translation is CATSTGFTGELFF.

This chain uses TRBV6-2 or TRBV6-3 with TRBJ2-5; 7 bases map to TRBD1. J gave up 2 bases and V 6 bases, and 6 bases lay outside the gene matches. CDR3 length: 14 residues. The germline V gene encodes CDR1 MNHEY and CDR2 SVGEGT. CDR3 residues: CASRPGTAQETQYF. In DNA form, the CDR3 reads TGTGCCAGCAGGCCTGGGACAGCTCAAGAGACCCAGTACTTC.

The genes are TRBV7-2 and TRBJ2-5, with 7 bases lining up with TRBD2. Germline CDR1 and CDR2: SGHTA and FQGNSA. This CDR3 has 13 amino acids. The V and J ends lost 5 bases and 10 bases, in that order; junction bases with no gene match: 10. The CDR3 DNA reads as TGTGCCAGCAGCCGTGGACTAGTAGTGGACCAGTACTTC. It yields the protein CASSRGLVVDQYF.

This clonotype was found a few times. V gene TRBV21-1 combines with J gene TRBJ2-7; the table assigns TRBD1, which was not confirmed against the DNA. TRBV21-1 is a recognized pseudogene. CDR3 length equals 15 residues. Here the CDR3 DNA reads TGTGCCAGCAGCAAAACAGGGACAGGGAGAGGCGAGCAGTACTTC. Protein sequence: CASSKTGTGRGEQYF.